The clone carrying this TCR beta chain showed up just a few times. The data are from a study of blood T cells in healthy people across ages. The CDR3 consists of 14 residues. V gave up 4 bases and J gave up 6 bases, with 15 bases separating them. Alongside a J-beta primer mix, a sample-barcoded 5' primer served in a second PCR lasting roughly 6 to 11 cycles. TCRdb recomputed calls from the 5' RACE reads with MiXCR, one row per CDR3 protein. The sample consists of around 870,000 distinct CDR3 sequences, 29% of them appearing once. The specimen was blood. This clonotype originated in a woman over 75 in good health. The V and J genes are TRBV12-3 or TRBV12-4 and TRBJ1-2, with D perhaps matching TRBD1 (6 bases). The CDR3 spells CASSWGEGGDGYTF. The CDR3 DNA reads TGTGCCAGCAGTTGGGGGGAAGGGGGGGATGGCTACACCTTC.